This T cell receptor (beta chain) emerged from a study of Graves' ophthalmopathy and Graves' hyperthyroidism. V was pared by 3 bases and J by 11 bases, with 13 bases between. CDR3 size: 12 residues. Germline CDR1 reads MNHNS; CDR2 reads SASEGT. Findings and caveats of the study: The model's ophthalmopathy progression predictions had just under 71% sensitivity and less than 75% specificity.

This clonotype was observed a handful of times. What it binds is not known. From RNA, the CDR3 regions of TCR beta chains were amplified and sequenced. RT-PCR with HTBI primers came first, then second-round multiplex PCR. One entry per CDR3 protein, called by TCRdb with MiXCR from the multiplex PCR reads. The sample has some 400,000 distinct CDR3 sequences, around 20% seen once. The rearrangement joins TRBV6-1 to TRBJ1-2; D is unclear. Sequenced input: peripheral blood. This TCR was recovered from a woman under 30 with Graves' ophthalmopathy. The CDR3 region has the DNA TGTGCCAGCAGTGATCCAGAGGGCAGATACACCTTC. Translation: CASSDPEGRYTF.